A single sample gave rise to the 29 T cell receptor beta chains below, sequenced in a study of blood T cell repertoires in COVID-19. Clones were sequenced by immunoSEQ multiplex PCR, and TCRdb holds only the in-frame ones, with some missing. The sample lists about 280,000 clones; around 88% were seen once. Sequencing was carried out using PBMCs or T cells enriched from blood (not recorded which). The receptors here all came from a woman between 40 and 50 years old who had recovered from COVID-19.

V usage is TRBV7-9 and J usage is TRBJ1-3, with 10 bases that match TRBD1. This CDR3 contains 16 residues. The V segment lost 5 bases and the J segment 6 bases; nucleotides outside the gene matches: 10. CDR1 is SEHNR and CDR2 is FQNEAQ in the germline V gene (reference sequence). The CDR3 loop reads CASSPRQGAFENTIYF. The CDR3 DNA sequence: TGTGCCAGCAGCCCCCGACAGGGGGCTTTTGAAAACACCATATATTTT.

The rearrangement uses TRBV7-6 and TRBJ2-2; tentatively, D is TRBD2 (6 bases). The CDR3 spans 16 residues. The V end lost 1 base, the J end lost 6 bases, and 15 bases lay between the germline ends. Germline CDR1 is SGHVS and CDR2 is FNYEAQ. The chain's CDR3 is CASSLVLRVAAGELFF. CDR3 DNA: TGTGCCAGCAGCTTAGTATTGAGGGTAGCGGCCGGGGAGCTGTTTTTT. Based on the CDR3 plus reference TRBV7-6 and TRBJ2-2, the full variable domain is GAGVSQSPRYKVTKRGQDVALRCDPISGHVSLYWYRQALGQGPEFLTYFNYEAQQDKSGLPNDRFSAERPEGSISTLTIQRTEQRDSAMYRCASSLVLRVAAGELFFGEGSRLTVL.

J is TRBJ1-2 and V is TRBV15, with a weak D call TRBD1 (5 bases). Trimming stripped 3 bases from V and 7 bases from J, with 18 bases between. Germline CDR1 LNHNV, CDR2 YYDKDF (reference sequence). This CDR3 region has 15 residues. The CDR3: CATSSSWGREIGYTF. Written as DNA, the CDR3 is TGTGCCACCAGCAGTTCCTGGGGCAGGGAAATTGGCTACACCTTC.

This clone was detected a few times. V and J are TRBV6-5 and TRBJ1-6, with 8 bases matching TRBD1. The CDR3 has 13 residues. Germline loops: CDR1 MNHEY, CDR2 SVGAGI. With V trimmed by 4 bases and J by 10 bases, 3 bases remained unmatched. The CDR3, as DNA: TGTGCCAGCAGTTCTGACAGGGGCTCACCCCTCCACTTT. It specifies CASSSDRGSPLHF.

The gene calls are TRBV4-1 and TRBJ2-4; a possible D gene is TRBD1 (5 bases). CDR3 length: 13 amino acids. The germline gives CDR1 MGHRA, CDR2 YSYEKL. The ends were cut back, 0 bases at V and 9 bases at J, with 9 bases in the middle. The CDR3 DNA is TGCGCCAGCAGCCAAGAGGCAAGGGGCATTCAGTACTTC. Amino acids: CASSQEARGIQYF.

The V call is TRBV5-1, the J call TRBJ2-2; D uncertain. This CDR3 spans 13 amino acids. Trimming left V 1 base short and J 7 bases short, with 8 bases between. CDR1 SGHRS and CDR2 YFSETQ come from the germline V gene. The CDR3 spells CASSLLANGELFF. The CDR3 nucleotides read TGCGCCAGCAGCTTGTTGGCCAACGGGGAGCTGTTTTTT.

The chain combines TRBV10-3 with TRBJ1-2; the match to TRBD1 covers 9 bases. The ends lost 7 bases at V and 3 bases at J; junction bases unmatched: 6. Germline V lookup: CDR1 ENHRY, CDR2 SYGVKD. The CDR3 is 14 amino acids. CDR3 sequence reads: CAITSTGGDYGYTF. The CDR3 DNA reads TGTGCCATCACATCGACAGGGGGTGACTATGGCTACACCTTC.

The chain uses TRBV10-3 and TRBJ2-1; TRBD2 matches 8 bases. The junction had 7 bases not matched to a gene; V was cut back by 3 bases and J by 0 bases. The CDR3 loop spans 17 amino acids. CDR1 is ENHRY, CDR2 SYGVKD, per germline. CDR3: CAISERSGASSYNEQFF. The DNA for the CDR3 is TGTGCCATCAGTGAACGTAGCGGGGCCAGCTCCTACAATGAGCAGTTCTTC.

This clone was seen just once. The CDR3 spells CASSADRVSTDTQYF. The CDR3 nucleotides are TGCGCCAGCAGCGCTGACAGGGTTAGCACAGATACGCAGTATTTT. The genes are TRBV10-2 and TRBJ2-3; 7 nucleotides line up with TRBD1. The CDR3 is made up of 15 amino acids. The junction had 6 bases not matched to a gene; V was cut back by 6 bases and J by 0 bases. CDR1 is WSHSY, CDR2 SAAADI, per germline.

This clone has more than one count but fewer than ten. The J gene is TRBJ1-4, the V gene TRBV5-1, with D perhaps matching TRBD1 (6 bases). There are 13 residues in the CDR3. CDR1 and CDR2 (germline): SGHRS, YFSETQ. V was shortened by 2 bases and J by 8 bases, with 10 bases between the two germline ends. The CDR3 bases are TGCGCCAGCAGCTTCGGGGGGCCGGAAAAACTGTTTTTT. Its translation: CASSFGGPEKLFF.

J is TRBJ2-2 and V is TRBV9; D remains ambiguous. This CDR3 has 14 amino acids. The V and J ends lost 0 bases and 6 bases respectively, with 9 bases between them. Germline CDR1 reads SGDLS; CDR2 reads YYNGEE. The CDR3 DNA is TGTGCCAGCAGCGTAGTCCCTAATCCCGGGGAGCTGTTTTTT. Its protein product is CASSVVPNPGELFF. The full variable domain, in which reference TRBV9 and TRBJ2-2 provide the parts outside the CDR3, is DSGVTQTPKHLITATGQRVTLRCSPRSGDLSVYWYQQSLDQGLQFLIQYYNGEERAKGNILERFSAQQFPDLHSELNLSSLELGDSALYFCASSVVPNPGELFFGEGSRLTVL.

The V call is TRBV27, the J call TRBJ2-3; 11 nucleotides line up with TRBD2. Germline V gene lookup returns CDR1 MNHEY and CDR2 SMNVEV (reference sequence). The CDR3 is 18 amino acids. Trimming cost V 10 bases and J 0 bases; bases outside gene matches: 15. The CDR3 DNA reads TGTGCCACTTCCCGGACAGGGCGGACTAGCGGGAGCACAGATACGCAGTATTTT. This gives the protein CATSRTGRTSGSTDTQYF.

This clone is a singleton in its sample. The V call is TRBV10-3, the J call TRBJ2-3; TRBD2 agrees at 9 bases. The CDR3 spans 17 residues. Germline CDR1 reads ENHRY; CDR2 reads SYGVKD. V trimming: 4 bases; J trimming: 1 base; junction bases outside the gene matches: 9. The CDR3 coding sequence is TGTGCCATCAGTGTGGTGGCGGGAGGGCCGGGCACAGATACGCAGTATTTT. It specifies CAISVVAGGPGTDTQYF.

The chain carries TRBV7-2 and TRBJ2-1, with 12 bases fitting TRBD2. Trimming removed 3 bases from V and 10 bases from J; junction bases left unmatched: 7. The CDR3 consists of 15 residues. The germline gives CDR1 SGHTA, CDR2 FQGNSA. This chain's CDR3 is CASSFPGLAGREQFF. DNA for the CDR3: TGTGCCAGCAGCTTCCCAGGACTAGCGGGAAGGGAGCAGTTCTTC.

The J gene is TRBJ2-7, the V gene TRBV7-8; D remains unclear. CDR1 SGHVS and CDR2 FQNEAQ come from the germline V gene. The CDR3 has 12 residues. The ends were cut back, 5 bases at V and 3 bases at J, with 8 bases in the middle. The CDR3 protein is CASSPEYYEQYF. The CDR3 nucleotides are TGTGCCAGCAGCCCAGAATACTACGAGCAGTACTTC.

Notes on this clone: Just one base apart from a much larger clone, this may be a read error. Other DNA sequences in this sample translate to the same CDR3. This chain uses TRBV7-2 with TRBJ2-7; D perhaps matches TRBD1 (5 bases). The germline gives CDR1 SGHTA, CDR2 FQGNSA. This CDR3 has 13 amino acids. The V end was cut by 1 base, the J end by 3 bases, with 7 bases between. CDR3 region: CASSLGRDYEQYF. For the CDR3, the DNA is TGTGCCAGCAGCTTAGGCAGGGACTACGAGCAGTACTTC.

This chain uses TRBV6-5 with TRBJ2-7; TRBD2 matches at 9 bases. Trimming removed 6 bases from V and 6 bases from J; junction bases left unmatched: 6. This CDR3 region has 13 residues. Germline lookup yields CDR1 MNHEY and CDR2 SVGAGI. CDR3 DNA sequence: TGTGCCAGCAGACCCGGGACTAGCTCCGAGCAGTACTTC. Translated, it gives CASRPGTSSEQYF.

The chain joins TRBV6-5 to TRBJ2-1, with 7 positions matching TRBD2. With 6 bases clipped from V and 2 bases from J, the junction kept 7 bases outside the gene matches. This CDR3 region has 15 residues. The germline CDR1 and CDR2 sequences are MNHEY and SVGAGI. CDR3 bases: TGTGCCAGCAGACCCACTAGCGCTGCCTACAATGAGCAGTTCTTC. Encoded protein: CASRPTSAAYNEQFF.

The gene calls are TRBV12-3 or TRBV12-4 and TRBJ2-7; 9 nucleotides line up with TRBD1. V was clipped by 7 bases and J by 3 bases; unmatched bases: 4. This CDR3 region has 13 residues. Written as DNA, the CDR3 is TGTGCCAGCATTCTGACAGGGGGCTACGAGCAGTACTTC. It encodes CASILTGGYEQYF.

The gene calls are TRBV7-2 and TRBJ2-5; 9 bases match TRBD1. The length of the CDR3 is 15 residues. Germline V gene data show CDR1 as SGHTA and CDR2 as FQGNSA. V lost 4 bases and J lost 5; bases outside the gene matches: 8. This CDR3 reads CASSSNRGRRETQYF. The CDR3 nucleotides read TGTGCCAGCAGCTCGAACAGGGGGCGGAGGGAGACCCAGTACTTC.

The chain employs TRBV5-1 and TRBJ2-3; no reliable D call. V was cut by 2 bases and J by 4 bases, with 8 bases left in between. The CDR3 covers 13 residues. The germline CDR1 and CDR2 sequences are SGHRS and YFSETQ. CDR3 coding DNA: TGCGCCAGCAGCTTAGGTGGAGCAGATACGCAGTATTTT. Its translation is CASSLGGADTQYF.

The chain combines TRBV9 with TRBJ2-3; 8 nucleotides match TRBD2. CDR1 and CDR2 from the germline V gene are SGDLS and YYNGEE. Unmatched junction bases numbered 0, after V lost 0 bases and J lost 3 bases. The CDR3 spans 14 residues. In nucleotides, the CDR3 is TGTGCCAGCAGCGTAGAGCGGGAGACAGATACGCAGTATTTT. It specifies CASSVERETDTQYF.

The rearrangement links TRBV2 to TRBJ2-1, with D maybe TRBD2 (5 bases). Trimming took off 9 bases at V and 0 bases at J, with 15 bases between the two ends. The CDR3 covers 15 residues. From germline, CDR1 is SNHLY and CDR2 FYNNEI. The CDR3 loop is CASRSADSSYNEQFF. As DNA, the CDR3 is TGTGCCAGTCGTAGCGCCGATAGCTCCTACAATGAGCAGTTCTTC.

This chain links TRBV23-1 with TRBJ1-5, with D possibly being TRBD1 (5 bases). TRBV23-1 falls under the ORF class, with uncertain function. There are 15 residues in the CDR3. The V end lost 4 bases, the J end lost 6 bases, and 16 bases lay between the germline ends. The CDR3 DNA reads TGCGCCAGCAGTCGGGGCAGGGATTATGTTCAGCCCCAGCATTTT. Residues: CASSRGRDYVQPQHF.

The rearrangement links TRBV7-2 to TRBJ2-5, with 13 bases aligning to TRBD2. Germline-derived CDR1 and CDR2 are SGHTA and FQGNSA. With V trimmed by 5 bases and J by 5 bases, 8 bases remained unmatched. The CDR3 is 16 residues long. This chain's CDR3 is CASSRRTSGSGETQYF. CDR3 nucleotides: TGTGCCAGCAGCAGAAGGACTAGCGGGAGCGGGGAGACCCAGTACTTC.

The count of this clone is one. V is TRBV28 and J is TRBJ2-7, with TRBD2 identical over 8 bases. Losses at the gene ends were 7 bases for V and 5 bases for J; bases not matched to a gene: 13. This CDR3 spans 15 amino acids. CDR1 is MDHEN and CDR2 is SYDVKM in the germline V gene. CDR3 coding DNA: TGTGCCAGCAATGCCATTGGGACTAGTGCCCACGAGCAGTACTTC. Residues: CASNAIGTSAHEQYF.

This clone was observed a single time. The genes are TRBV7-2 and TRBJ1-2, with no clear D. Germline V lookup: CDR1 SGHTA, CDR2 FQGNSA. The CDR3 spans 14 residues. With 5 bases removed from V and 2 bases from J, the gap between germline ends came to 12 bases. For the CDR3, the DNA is TGTGCCAGCAGCCGCTACGGGGAAAACTATGGCTACACCTTC. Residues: CASSRYGENYGYTF.

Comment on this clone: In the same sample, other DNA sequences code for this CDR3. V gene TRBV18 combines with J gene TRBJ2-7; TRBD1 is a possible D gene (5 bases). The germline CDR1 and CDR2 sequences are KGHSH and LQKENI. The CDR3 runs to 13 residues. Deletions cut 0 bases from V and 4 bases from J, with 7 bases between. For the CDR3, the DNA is TGTGCCAGCTCACCACCAGGGGCATACGAGCAGTACTTC. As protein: CASSPPGAYEQYF.

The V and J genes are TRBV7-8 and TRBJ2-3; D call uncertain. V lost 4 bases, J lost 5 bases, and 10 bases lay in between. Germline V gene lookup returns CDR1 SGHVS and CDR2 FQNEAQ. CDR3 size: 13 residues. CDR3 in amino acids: CASSSPAGDTQYF. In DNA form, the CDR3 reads TGTGCCAGCAGCTCTCCAGCAGGAGATACGCAGTATTTT.